These 7 T cell receptor beta chains share one sample of origin, sequenced in a study of blood T cell repertoires in COVID-19. Produced via immunoSEQ multiplex PCR; TCRdb's table is partial and in-frame only. The repertoire includes around 270,000 clones, 85% to 90% of them detected once, and around 5% sits in the top ten. The specimen sequenced was peripheral blood. These receptors all stem from a woman aged 55-69 years with COVID-19, enrolled during active disease.

This clone appeared a single time. The chain couples TRBV5-1 to TRBJ2-6, with 11 bases identical to TRBD1. The CDR3 spans 17 residues. The germline CDR1 and CDR2 sequences are SGHRS and YFSETQ. Trimming cost V 2 bases and J 4 bases; bases outside gene matches: 5. In DNA form, the CDR3 reads TGCGCCAGCAGCTTCTCAGGACAGGGGGCCGGGGCCAACGTCCTGACTTTC. Translating it yields CASSFSGQGAGANVLTF.

The rearrangement joins TRBV5-1 to TRBJ2-2; D is possibly TRBD1 (5 bases). V dropped 4 bases and J dropped 5 bases, with 12 bases sitting between them. CDR1 and CDR2 (germline): SGHRS, YFSETQ. The CDR3 sequence is 14 residues long. CDR3 bases: TGCGCCAGCAGCGACGCAGGGTTTACCGGGGAGCTGTTTTTT. As protein: CASSDAGFTGELFF.

The chain carries TRBV6-2 or TRBV6-3 and TRBJ2-1; 8 bases line up with TRBD2. Germline CDR1 MNHEY, CDR2 SVGEGT. With 2 bases clipped from V and 9 bases from J, the junction kept 6 bases outside the gene matches. The CDR3 totals 14 residues. As DNA, the CDR3 is TGTGCCAGCAGTTACATAAGCGGGAGAACTGAGCAGTTCTTC. Translated, it gives CASSYISGRTEQFF.

DNA for the CDR3: TGTGCCAGCAGCCGTAACATGAACACTGAAGCTTTCTTT. Translating gives CASSRNMNTEAFF. The chain links TRBV5-8 to TRBJ1-1; no definite D call. Trimming cost V 4 bases and J 0 bases, with 7 bases left between them. The CDR3 spans 13 residues. Looked up from germline, CDR1 is SGHTS and CDR2 is YDEGEE.

The J gene is TRBJ2-5, the V gene TRBV4-2; D is uncertain. V was clipped by 4 bases and J by 3 bases, with 9 bases between them. Germline V CDR1 and CDR2: LGHNA, YNFKEQ. The CDR3 is made up of 13 amino acids. The CDR3: CASSPRLEETQYF. Written as DNA, the CDR3 is TGTGCCAGCAGCCCCCGACTGGAAGAGACCCAGTACTTC.

CDR3 DNA sequence: TGTGCCAGCAGTGAAGTTAGTCCGGGAGGCACCGGGGAGCTGTTTTTT. It yields the protein CASSEVSPGGTGELFF. This rearrangement joins TRBV25-1 to TRBJ2-2; 7 bases map to TRBD2. The length of the CDR3 is 16 residues. The germline V gene has CDR1 MGHDK and CDR2 SYGVNS. Trimming cost V 2 bases and J 4 bases; bases outside gene matches: 7.

The V and J genes are TRBV7-6 and TRBJ1-3; maybe TRBD1 (5 bases). Germline V gene lookup returns CDR1 SGHVS and CDR2 FNYEAQ. V lost 5 bases and J lost 4, with 15 bases in between. The CDR3 covers 15 residues. CDR3 sequence (DNA): TGTGCCAGCAGCCGGGGGACGGGCCCAGGAAACACCATATATTTT. It specifies CASSRGTGPGNTIYF.